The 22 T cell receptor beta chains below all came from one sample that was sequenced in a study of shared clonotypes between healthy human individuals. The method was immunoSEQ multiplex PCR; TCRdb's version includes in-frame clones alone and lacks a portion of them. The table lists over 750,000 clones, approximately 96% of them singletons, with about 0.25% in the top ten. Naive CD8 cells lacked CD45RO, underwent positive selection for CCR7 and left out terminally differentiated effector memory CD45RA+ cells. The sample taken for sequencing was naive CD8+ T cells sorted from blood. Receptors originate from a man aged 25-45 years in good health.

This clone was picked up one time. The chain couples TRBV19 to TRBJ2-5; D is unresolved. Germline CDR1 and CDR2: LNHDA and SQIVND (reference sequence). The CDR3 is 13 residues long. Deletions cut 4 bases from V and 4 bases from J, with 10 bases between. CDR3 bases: TGTGCCAGTAGTACCCCTTCCGGAGAGACCCAGTACTTC. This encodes CASSTPSGETQYF.

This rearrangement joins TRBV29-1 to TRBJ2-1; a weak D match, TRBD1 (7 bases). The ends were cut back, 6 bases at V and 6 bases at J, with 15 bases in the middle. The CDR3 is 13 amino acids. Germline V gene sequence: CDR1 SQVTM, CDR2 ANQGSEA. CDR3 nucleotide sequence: TGCAGCGTCGAGGCGGGACAGCCCAATGAGCAGTTCTTC. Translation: CSVEAGQPNEQFF.

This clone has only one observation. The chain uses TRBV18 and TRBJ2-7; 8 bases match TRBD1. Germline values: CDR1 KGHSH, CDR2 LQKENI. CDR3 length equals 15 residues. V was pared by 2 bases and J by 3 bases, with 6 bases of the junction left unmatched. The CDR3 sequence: CASSPAGQVFYEQYF. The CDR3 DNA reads TGTGCCAGCTCACCAGCGGGACAGGTTTTCTACGAGCAGTACTTC.

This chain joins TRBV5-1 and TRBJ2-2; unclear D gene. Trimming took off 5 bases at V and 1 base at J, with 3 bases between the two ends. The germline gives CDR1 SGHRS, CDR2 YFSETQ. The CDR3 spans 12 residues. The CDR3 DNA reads TGCGCCAGCAGGGAGAACACCGGGGAGCTGTTTTTT. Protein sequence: CASRENTGELFF.

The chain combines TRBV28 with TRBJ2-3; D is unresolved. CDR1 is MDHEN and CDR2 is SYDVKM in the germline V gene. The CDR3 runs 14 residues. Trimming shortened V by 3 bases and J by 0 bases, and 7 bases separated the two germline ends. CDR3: CASSFRESTDTQYF. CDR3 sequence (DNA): TGTGCCAGCAGTTTTCGCGAAAGCACAGATACGCAGTATTTT.

The CDR3 reads CASSQGEGRYNEQFF. DNA of the CDR3: TGCGCCAGCAGCCAAGGAGAGGGCAGATACAATGAGCAGTTCTTC. The chain uses TRBV4-1 and TRBJ2-1, with a possible D match to TRBD2 (5 bases). The ends were cut back, 1 base at V and 4 bases at J, with 11 bases in the middle. CDR3 length: 15 amino acids. Germline CDR1 reads MGHRA; CDR2 reads YSYEKL.

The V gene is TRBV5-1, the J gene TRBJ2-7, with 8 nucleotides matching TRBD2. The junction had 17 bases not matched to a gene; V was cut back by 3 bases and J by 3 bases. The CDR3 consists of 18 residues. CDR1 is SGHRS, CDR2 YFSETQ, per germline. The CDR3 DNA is TGCGCCAGCAGCTCCCCTCTAGCGGGCAAAATCACGGGCTACGAGCAGTACTTC. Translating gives CASSSPLAGKITGYEQYF.

The DNA for the CDR3 is TGCGCCAGCAGCCTGGCGGGGGAATGGGGCAACTATGGCTACACCTTC. Translation gives CASSLAGEWGNYGYTF. The chain links TRBV4-3 to TRBJ1-2; the D gene is possibly TRBD1 (5 bases). The CDR3 has 16 amino acids. Between the trimmed V and J ends, which lost 4 bases and 2 bases, there was a span of 17 bases. Germline V gives CDR1 LGHNA, CDR2 YSLEER.

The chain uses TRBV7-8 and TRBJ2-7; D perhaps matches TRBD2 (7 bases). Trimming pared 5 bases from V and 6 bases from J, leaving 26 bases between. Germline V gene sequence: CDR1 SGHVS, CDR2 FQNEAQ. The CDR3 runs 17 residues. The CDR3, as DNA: TGTGCCAGCAGCGCTTATGGGGGGGACATCCGGCGGGGCGAGCAGTACTTC. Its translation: CASSAYGGDIRRGEQYF.

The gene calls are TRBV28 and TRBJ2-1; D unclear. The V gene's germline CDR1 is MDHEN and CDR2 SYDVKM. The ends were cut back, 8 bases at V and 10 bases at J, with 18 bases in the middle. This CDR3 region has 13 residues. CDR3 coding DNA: TGTGCCAGCGTGTACCAAAACGACGACGAGCAGTTCTTC. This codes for CASVYQNDDEQFF.

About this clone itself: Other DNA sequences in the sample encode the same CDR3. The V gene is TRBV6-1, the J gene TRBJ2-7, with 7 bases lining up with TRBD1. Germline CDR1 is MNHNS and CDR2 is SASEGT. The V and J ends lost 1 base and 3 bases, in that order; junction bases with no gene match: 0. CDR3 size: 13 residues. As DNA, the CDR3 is TGTGCCAGCAGTGAAGACAGGGGCTACGAGCAGTACTTC. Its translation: CASSEDRGYEQYF.

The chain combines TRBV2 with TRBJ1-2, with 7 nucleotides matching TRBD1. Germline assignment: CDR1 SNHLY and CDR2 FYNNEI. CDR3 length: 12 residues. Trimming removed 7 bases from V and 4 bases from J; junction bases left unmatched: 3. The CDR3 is CASTGTVYGYTF. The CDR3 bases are TGTGCCAGCACTGGGACAGTCTATGGCTACACCTTC.

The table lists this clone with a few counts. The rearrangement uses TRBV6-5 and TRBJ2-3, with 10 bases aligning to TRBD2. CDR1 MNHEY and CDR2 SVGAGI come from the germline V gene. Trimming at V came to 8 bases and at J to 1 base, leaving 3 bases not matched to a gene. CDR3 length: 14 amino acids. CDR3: CASASGSGTDTQYF. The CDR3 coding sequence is TGTGCCAGCGCTAGCGGGAGCGGCACAGATACGCAGTATTTT.

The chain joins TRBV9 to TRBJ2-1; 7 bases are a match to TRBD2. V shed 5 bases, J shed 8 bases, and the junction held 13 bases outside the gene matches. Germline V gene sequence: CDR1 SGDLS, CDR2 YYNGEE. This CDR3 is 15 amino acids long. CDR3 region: CASRLGRGGRDEQFF. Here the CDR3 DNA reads TGTGCCAGCAGGTTGGGCCGGGGAGGGAGAGATGAGCAGTTCTTC. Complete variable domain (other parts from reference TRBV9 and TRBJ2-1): DSGVTQTPKHLITATGQRVTLRCSPRSGDLSVYWYQQSLDQGLQFLIQYYNGEERAKGNILERFSAQQFPDLHSELNLSSLELGDSALYFCASRLGRGGRDEQFFGPGTRLTVL.

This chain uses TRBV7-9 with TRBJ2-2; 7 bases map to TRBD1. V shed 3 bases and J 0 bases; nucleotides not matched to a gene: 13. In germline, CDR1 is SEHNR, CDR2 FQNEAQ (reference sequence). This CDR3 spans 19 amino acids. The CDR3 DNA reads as TGTGCCAGCAGCTTTCTTAACCCCCCGGGGACAGCGAACACCGGGGAGCTGTTTTTT. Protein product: CASSFLNPPGTANTGELFF.

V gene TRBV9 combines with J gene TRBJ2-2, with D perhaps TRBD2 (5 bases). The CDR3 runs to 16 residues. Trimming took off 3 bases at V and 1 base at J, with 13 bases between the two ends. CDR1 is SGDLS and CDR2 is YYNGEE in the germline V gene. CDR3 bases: TGTGCCAGCAGCGCCCCGCGAGGACTGAACACCGGGGAGCTGTTTTTT. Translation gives CASSAPRGLNTGELFF.

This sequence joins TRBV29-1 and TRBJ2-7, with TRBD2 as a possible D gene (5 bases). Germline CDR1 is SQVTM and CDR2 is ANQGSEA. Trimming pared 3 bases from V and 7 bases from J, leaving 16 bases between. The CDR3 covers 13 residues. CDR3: CSVEVPWTGEQYF. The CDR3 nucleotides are TGCAGCGTTGAGGTGCCTTGGACGGGAGAGCAGTACTTC.

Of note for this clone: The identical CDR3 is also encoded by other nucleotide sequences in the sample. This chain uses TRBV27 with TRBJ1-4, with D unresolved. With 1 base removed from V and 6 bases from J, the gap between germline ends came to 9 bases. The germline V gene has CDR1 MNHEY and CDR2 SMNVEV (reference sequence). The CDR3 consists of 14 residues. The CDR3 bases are TGTGCCAGCAGTTTATTGGGGTCGGATGAAAAACTGTTTTTT. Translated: CASSLLGSDEKLFF.

The CDR3 nucleotides are TGTGCCAGCAGCTTAAGTTTCCCGGGCACCGGGGAGCTGTTTTTT. Amino acid sequence: CASSLSFPGTGELFF. The V and J genes are TRBV7-3 and TRBJ2-2; no firm D call. The length of the CDR3 is 15 residues. V was pared by 1 base and J by 4 bases, with 10 bases between. Germline-derived CDR1 and CDR2 are SGHTA and FQGTGA.

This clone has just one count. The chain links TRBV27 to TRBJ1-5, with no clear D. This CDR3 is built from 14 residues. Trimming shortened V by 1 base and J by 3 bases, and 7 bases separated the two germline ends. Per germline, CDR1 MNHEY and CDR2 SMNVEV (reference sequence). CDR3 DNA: TGTGCCAGCAGTTTATTCCCCGCCAATCAGCCCCAGCATTTT. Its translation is CASSLFPANQPQHF.

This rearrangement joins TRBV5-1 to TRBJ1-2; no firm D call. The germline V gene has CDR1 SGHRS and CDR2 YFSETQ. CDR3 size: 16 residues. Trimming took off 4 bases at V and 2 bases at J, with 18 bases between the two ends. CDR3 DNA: TGCGCCAGCAGCCCCCCCCTGATAACAGAGAACTATGGCTACACCTTC. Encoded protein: CASSPPLITENYGYTF.

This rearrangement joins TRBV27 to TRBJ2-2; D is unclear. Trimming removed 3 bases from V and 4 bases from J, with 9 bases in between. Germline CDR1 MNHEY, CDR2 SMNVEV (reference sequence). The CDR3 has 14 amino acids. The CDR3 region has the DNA TGTGCCAGCAGTTTTGGGAAATTCACCGGGGAGCTGTTTTTT. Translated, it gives CASSFGKFTGELFF.